The source of this T cell receptor (beta chain) is a study of blood T cells in healthy people across ages. Sample-barcoded 5' priming and a J-beta primer mix drove a second PCR of roughly 7 to 11 cycles. Each CDR3 protein is one row after TCRdb ran MiXCR on the 5' RACE reads. The data contain some 760,000 distinct CDR3 sequences, around 25% of them singletons. These same data were also listed under a study on T cells of mothers and their children. Per that study: Researchers report slightly higher, though non-significant, overlap in related mother-child pairs than in unrelated pairs.

The sample consisted of blood. The TCR comes from a boy between 10 and 17 years old in good health.

The DNA for the CDR3 is TGTGCCAGCAGCCCGGGACAAGGGGGGAAAATACTAGCCAAAAACATTCAGTACTTC. Amino acids: CASSPGQGGKILAKNIQYF. This chain uses TRBV14 with TRBJ2-4; D is possibly TRBD1 or TRBD2 (6 bases each). CDR1 and CDR2 from the germline V gene are SGHDN and FVKESK. V was cut by 4 bases and J by 0 bases, with 22 bases left in between. The CDR3 has 19 residues.